These 19 T cell receptor beta chains were all obtained from the same sample, sequenced in a study of T cells in localized non-small cell lung cancer. Sequencing used immunoSEQ multiplex PCR; TCRdb keeps in-frame clones, though not all of them. In the table there are over 25,000 clones, approximately 90% of which are singletons. Specimen: PBMCs, collected before any cancer treatment. These receptors were taken from a man between 35 and 75 years old with stage II lung adenocarcinoma.

This chain connects TRBV11-2 to TRBJ2-1; TRBD1 is a possible D gene (5 bases). This CDR3 contains 14 residues. Trimming took 5 bases from V and 7 from J, leaving 15 bases between them. Germline V gene sequence: CDR1 SGHAT, CDR2 FQNNGV. CDR3: CASSQGIPGNEQFF. In DNA, the CDR3 is TGTGCCAGCAGCCAGGGAATACCCGGGAATGAGCAGTTCTTC.

The chain joins TRBV4-2 to TRBJ2-7; TRBD2 aligns across 11 bases. CDR3 size: 18 residues. Germline trimming cut 0 bases from V and 5 bases from J; bases unmatched to any gene: 12. Germline V gene sequence: CDR1 LGHNA, CDR2 YNFKEQ. The DNA of the CDR3 is TGTGCCAGCAGCCAAGATAAGGCGGTAGCGGGAGGGCCCCACGAGCAGTACTTC. Translating gives CASSQDKAVAGGPHEQYF.

The CDR3 protein is CASSQDTSSSDGDTQYF. CDR3 sequence (DNA): TGCGCCAGCAGCCAAGATACCTCAAGTTCCGATGGGGATACGCAGTATTTT. This rearrangement joins TRBV4-1 to TRBJ2-3; D remains unclear. Trimming removed 0 bases at V and 6 bases at J, with 19 bases between. CDR1 is MGHRA, CDR2 YSYEKL, per germline. The CDR3 has 17 amino acids.

The V gene is TRBV11-3, the J gene TRBJ1-2; 7 bases fit TRBD1. The CDR3 sequence is 14 residues long. CDR1 is SGHNT and CDR2 is YENEEA in the germline V gene. Unmatched junction bases numbered 4, after V lost 1 base and J lost 5 bases. The CDR3 here is CASSLGGTDYGYTF. Written as DNA, the CDR3 is TGTGCCAGCAGCTTAGGCGGGACAGATTATGGCTACACCTTC.

The chain employs TRBV6-5 and TRBJ2-5; 11 bases agree with TRBD2. V lost 8 bases, J lost 4 bases, and 9 bases stayed unmatched. CDR1 is MNHEY, CDR2 SVGAGI, per germline. This CDR3 spans 15 amino acids. The CDR3 sequence is CASAGLAGGRETQYF. CDR3 nucleotide sequence: TGTGCCAGCGCGGGGCTAGCGGGAGGTCGAGAGACCCAGTACTTC.

The chain combines TRBV5-1 with TRBJ2-1, with TRBD2 as a possible D gene (5 bases). CDR1 and CDR2 (germline): SGHRS, YFSETQ. The V and J ends lost 4 bases and 0 bases respectively, with 14 bases between them. The CDR3 extends over 16 amino acids. In DNA form, the CDR3 reads TGCGCCAGCAGCCTAGGACCGAGCGGCTCCTACAATGAGCAGTTCTTC. Its protein product is CASSLGPSGSYNEQFF.

The chain employs TRBV5-4 and TRBJ1-1, with unresolved D. This CDR3 contains 13 residues. Germline CDR1 SGHNT, CDR2 YYREEE (reference sequence). V lost 0 bases, J lost 1 base, and 4 bases lay in between. Written as DNA, the CDR3 is TGTGCCAGCAGCTTGGGCCGGAACACTGAAGCTTTCTTT. Translating it yields CASSLGRNTEAFF.

V and J are TRBV6-1 and TRBJ2-7, with 9 positions matching TRBD2. The CDR3 runs to 15 residues. CDR1 and CDR2 (germline): MNHNS, SASEGT. J lost 4 bases, V lost 8 bases, and 12 bases had no gene match. The CDR3 sequence is CASGPIAGDHYEQYF. The CDR3 DNA is TGTGCCAGCGGCCCCATAGCGGGAGACCATTACGAGCAGTACTTC.

This clone is a singleton in its sample. At one boundary the junction diverges from the germline segment, which might be a read error. The chain uses TRBV7-8 and TRBJ2-1, with D maybe TRBD2 (6 bases). This CDR3 has 16 amino acids. Germline V gene data show CDR1 as SGHVS and CDR2 as FQNEAQ. The DNA for the CDR3 is TGTGCCAGCAGCTTCCTCGCGACGGGAGTTCCTAATGGGCAGTTCTTC. Residues: CASSFLATGVPNGQFF.

This clone was seen more than once but under ten times. V and J are TRBV5-4 and TRBJ1-1; D remains unclear. Germline lookup yields CDR1 SGHNT and CDR2 YYREEE (reference sequence). The V gene lost 4 bases and the J gene lost 0 bases, with 7 bases spanning the gap. There are 13 residues in the CDR3. The CDR3 DNA sequence: TGTGCCAGCAGCCCCGAGTTGAACACTGAAGCTTTCTTT. It yields the protein CASSPELNTEAFF.

V usage is TRBV27 and J usage is TRBJ1-2; D not certain. The germline CDR1 and CDR2 sequences are MNHEY and SMNVEV (reference sequence). Trimming cost V 6 bases and J 4 bases, with 15 bases left between them. The CDR3 totals 14 residues. The CDR3 loop reads CASSLLGGLYGYTF. The CDR3 bases are TGTGCCAGCAGCCTGCTTGGAGGCCTCTATGGCTACACCTTC.

The rearrangement uses TRBV19 and TRBJ2-5; D uncertain. Trimming removed 3 bases from V and 5 bases from J, with 10 bases in between. The CDR3 extends over 13 amino acids. Germline CDR1 is LNHDA and CDR2 is SQIVND (reference sequence). The CDR3 is CASSINGRETQYF. Here the CDR3 DNA reads TGTGCCAGTAGTATCAACGGCCGTGAGACCCAGTACTTC.

This chain connects TRBV19 to TRBJ2-3; no firm D call. Germline V lookup: CDR1 LNHDA, CDR2 SQIVND (reference sequence). The CDR3 is 13 residues long. V lost 5 bases and J lost 2, with 8 bases in between. The DNA of the CDR3 is TGTGCCAGTAGTTTTTCCCACACAGATACGCAGTATTTT. Protein sequence: CASSFSHTDTQYF.

The chain links TRBV4-3 to TRBJ2-1, with 9 bases identical to TRBD1. V trimming: 0 bases; J trimming: 6 bases; junction bases outside the gene matches: 9. The CDR3 sequence is 17 residues long. Germline assignment: CDR1 LGHNA and CDR2 YSLEER. CDR3 residues: CASSQDRGQGLINEQFF. The CDR3 DNA is TGCGCCAGCAGCCAAGATCGCGGACAGGGGTTAATCAATGAGCAGTTCTTC.

In the case of this clone: Other DNA sequences in this sample translate to the same CDR3. This chain links TRBV29-1 with TRBJ2-2, with 10 bases that match TRBD1. There are 16 residues in the CDR3. Germline lookup yields CDR1 SQVTM and CDR2 ANQGSEA. With 6 bases clipped from V and 4 bases from J, the junction kept 11 bases outside the gene matches. The CDR3 coding sequence is TGCAGCGTGATTCAACCGGGACAGGGGTCCACCGGGGAGCTGTTTTTT. Amino acids: CSVIQPGQGSTGELFF.

Only one count was recorded for this clone. The CDR3 is CASSKAGGSQLETQYF. CDR3 DNA: TGCGCCAGCAGCAAGGCGGGGGGGAGCCAACTAGAGACCCAGTACTTC. The chain recombines TRBV5-1 with TRBJ2-5, with 9 bases matching TRBD2. Trimming took 4 bases from V and 4 from J; bases not matched to a gene: 11. The CDR3 covers 16 residues. CDR1 is SGHRS, CDR2 YFSETQ, per germline.

For the CDR3, the DNA is TGTGCCAGCATTCCCGGAGGGGAGGTATATGGCTACACCTTC. Translated, it gives CASIPGGEVYGYTF. The genes are TRBV2 and TRBJ1-2, with TRBD1 as a possible D gene (5 bases). The CDR3 has 14 residues. Germline values: CDR1 SNHLY, CDR2 FYNNEI. V dropped 7 bases and J dropped 5 bases, with 17 bases sitting between them. Based on the CDR3 plus reference TRBV2 and TRBJ1-2, the full variable domain is EPEVTQTPSHQVTQMGQEVILRCVPISNHLYFYWYRQILGQKVEFLVSFYNNEISEKSEIFDDQFSVERPDGSNFTLKIRSTKLEDSAMYFCASIPGGEVYGYTFGSGTRLTVV.

This rearrangement joins TRBV6-1 to TRBJ2-7; 10 nucleotides align to TRBD2. Looked up from germline, CDR1 is MNHNS and CDR2 is SASEGT. This CDR3 has 19 residues. J gave up 3 bases and V 4 bases, and 18 bases lay outside the gene matches. The CDR3 nucleotides are TGTGCCAGCAGTGGGAGACAGGTCACAAGCGGGAGGGGTCGCTACGAGCAGTACTTC. Its protein product is CASSGRQVTSGRGRYEQYF.

V gene TRBV11-2 combines with J gene TRBJ2-2, with TRBD1 matching over 9 bases. The CDR3 consists of 17 residues. Germline V CDR1 and CDR2: SGHAT, FQNNGV. V shed 5 bases and J 1 base; nucleotides not matched to a gene: 8. CDR3 region: CASSVYRGHRNTGELFF. The CDR3 bases are TGTGCCAGCAGCGTGTACAGGGGGCATCGGAACACCGGGGAGCTGTTTTTT.